The 5 T cell receptor beta chains reported below all come from one sample, sequenced in a study of blood T cell repertoires in COVID-19. Data came from immunoSEQ multiplex PCR; TCRdb stores just in-frame clones and leaves some out. The data contain over 10,000 clones, around 90% of them singletons. Sequencing was performed on peripheral blood. Receptors originate from a human donor in a cohort sampled during active COVID-19.

This clone showed up just once. The chain has TRBV5-4 and TRBJ2-7; weak D call: TRBD1 (6 bases). V was shortened by 4 bases and J by 4 bases, with 21 bases between the two germline ends. Germline CDR1 and CDR2: SGHNT and YYREEE (reference sequence). This CDR3 contains 16 residues. The CDR3 bases are TGTGCCAGCAGCCAACCATCTGGGCAGGGGCTATACGAGCAGTACTTC. Translating gives CASSQPSGQGLYEQYF.

This chain joins TRBV10-3 and TRBJ2-3; perhaps TRBD2 as D (5 bases). CDR1 and CDR2 from the germline V gene are ENHRY and SYGVKD. With 8 bases removed from V and 0 bases from J, the gap between germline ends came to 9 bases. The CDR3 is 13 amino acids. The CDR3 nucleotides read TGTGCCATCGGGAGCGGCAGCACAGATACGCAGTATTTT. Translating gives CAIGSGSTDTQYF.

A single count supports this clone. This chain uses TRBV9 with TRBJ2-5; tentative D call: TRBD1 (5 bases). This CDR3 comprises 13 residues. Germline loops: CDR1 SGDLS, CDR2 YYNGEE. V was cut by 3 bases and J by 3 bases, with 9 bases left in between. The CDR3 nucleotides are TGTGCCAGCAGCGGGACAAATAAAGAGACCCAGTACTTC. It codes for CASSGTNKETQYF.

This sequence joins TRBV10-3 and TRBJ2-3; maybe TRBD2 (7 bases). The germline gives CDR1 ENHRY, CDR2 SYGVKD. Trimming took 0 bases from V and 7 from J, leaving 14 bases between them. This CDR3 has 15 amino acids. CDR3 sequence reads: CAISESGGAVNTQYF. CDR3 DNA: TGTGCCATCAGTGAGTCGGGGGGGGCGGTTAATACGCAGTATTTT.

The rearrangement links TRBV5-1 to TRBJ2-1, with D uncertain. The length of the CDR3 is 14 residues. Trimming shortened V by 0 bases and J by 3 bases, and 7 bases separated the two germline ends. Germline V gives CDR1 SGHRS, CDR2 YFSETQ. The DNA for the CDR3 is TGCGCCAGCAGCTTGGAGCCAGGCTACAATGAGCAGTTCTTC. This translates into CASSLEPGYNEQFF.